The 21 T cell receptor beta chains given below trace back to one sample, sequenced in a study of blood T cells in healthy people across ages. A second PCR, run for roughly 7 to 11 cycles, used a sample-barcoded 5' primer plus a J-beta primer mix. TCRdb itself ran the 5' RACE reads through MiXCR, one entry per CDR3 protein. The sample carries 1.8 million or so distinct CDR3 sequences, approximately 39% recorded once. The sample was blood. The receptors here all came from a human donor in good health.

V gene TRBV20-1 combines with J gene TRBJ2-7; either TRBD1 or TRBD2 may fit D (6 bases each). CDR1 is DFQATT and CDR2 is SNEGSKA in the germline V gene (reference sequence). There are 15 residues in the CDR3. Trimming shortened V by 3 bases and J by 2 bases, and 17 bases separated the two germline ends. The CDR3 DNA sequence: TGCAGTGCTAGGAGTTCGACGGGGGCAACCTACGAGCAGTACTTC. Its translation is CSARSSTGATYEQYF.

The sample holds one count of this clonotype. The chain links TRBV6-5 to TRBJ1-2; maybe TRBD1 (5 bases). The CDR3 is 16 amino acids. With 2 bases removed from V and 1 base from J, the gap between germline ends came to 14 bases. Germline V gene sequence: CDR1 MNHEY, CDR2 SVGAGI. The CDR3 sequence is CASSYRQLTLNYGYTF. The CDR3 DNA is TGTGCCAGCAGTTACAGACAGCTAACTCTTAACTATGGCTACACCTTC.

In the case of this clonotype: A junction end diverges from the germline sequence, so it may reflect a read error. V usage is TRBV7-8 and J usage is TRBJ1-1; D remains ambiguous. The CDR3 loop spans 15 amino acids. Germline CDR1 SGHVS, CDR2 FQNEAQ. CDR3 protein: CASSPPGRMNTKAFF. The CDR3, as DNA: TGTGCCAGCAGTCCCCCCGGCCGGATGAACACTAAAGCTTTCTTT.

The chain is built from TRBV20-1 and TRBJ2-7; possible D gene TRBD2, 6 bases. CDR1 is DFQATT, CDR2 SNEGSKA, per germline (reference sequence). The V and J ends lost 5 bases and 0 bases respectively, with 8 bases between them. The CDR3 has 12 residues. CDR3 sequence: CSASTSSYEQYF. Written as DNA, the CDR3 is TGCAGTGCTTCGACTAGCTCCTACGAGCAGTACTTC.

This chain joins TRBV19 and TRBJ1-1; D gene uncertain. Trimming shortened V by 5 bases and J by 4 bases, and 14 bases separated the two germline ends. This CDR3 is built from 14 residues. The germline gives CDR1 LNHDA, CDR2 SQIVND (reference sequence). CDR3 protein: CASSAPTEGTEAFF. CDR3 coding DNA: TGTGCCAGTAGTGCCCCCACGGAGGGCACTGAAGCTTTCTTT.

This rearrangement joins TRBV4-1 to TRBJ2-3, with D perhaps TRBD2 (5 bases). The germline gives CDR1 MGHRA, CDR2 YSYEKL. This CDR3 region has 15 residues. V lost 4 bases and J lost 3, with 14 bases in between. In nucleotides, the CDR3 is TGCGCCAGCAGCCCCGTTTTCGGGGAGACAGATACGCAGTATTTT. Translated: CASSPVFGETDTQYF.

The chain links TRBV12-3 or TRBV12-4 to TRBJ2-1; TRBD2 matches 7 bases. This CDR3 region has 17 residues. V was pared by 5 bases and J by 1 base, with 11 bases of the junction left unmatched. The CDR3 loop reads CASSPPRAGRSYNEQFF. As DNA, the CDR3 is TGTGCCAGCAGTCCACCCCGAGCGGGGCGGTCCTACAATGAGCAGTTCTTC.

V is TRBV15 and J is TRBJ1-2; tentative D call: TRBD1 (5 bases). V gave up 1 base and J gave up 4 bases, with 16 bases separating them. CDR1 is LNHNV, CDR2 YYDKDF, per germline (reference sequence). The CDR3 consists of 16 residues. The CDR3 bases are TGTGCCACCAGCAGAGGTTCAGACAGAGACCTCTATGGCTACACCTTC. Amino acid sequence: CATSRGSDRDLYGYTF.

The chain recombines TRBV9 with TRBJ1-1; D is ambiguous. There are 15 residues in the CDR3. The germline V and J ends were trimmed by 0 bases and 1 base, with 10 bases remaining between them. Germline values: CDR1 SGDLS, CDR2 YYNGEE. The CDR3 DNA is TGTGCCAGCAGCGTAGAGGGAGCGGGGAACACTGAAGCTTTCTTT. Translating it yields CASSVEGAGNTEAFF.

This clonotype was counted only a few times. CDR3 region: CSAPDRVDYYGYTF. CDR3 DNA: TGCAGTGCGCCGGACAGGGTCGACTACTATGGCTACACCTTC. V gene TRBV20-1 combines with J gene TRBJ1-2; 8 bases line up with TRBD1. Germline loops: CDR1 DFQATT, CDR2 SNEGSKA (reference sequence). V lost 6 bases and J lost 3; bases outside the gene matches: 9. The length of the CDR3 is 14 residues.

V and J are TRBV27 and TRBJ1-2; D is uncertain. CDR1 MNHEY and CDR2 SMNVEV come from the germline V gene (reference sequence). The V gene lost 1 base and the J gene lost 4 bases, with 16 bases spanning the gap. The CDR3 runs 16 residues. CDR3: CASSLLPAVQRYGYTF. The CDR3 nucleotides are TGTGCCAGCAGTTTATTACCGGCAGTCCAACGCTATGGCTACACCTTC.

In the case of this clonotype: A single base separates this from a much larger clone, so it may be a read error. The CDR3 sequence is CSARLAGRADTQYF. In nucleotides, the CDR3 is TGCAGTGCTAGACTAGCGGGGCGCGCAGATACGCAGTATTTT. J is TRBJ2-3 and V is TRBV20-1; 9 bases are a match to TRBD2. CDR3 length: 14 amino acids. V shed 2 bases, J shed 4 bases, and the junction held 4 bases outside the gene matches. The germline V gene has CDR1 DFQATT and CDR2 SNEGSKA (reference sequence).

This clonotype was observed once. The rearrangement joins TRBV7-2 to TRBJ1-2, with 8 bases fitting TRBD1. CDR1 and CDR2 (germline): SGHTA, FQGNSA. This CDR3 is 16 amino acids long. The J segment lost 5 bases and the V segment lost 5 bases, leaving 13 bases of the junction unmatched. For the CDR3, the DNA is TGTGCCAGCAGCGTAGGGGCCGGGACAGGCGGTTATGGCTACACCTTC. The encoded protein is CASSVGAGTGGYGYTF.

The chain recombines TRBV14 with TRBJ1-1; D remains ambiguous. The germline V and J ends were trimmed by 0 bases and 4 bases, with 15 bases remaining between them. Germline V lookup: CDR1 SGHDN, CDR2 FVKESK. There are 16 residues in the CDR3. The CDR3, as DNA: TGTGCCAGCAGCCAAGAAATGTGGTCGGTGGGCACTGAAGCTTTCTTT. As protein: CASSQEMWSVGTEAFF.

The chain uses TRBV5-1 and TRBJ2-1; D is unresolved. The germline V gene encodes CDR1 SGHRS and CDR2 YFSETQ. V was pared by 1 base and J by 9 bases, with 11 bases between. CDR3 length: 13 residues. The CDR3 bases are TGCGCCAGCAGCTTGTGGTTTGAGCGTGAGCAGTTCTTC. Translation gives CASSLWFEREQFF.

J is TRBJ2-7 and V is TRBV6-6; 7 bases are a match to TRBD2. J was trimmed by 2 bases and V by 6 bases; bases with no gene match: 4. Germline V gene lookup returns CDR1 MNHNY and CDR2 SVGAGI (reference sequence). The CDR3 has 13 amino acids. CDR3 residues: CASRGGGTYEQYF. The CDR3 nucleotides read TGTGCCAGCAGGGGCGGGGGAACCTACGAGCAGTACTTC.

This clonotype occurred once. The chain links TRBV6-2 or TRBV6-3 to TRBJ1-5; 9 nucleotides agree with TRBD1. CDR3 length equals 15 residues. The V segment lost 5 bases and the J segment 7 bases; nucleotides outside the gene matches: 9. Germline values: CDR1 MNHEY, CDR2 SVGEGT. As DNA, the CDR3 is TGTGCCAGCAGTCAAAGGACAGGGGAAGAACAGCCCCAGCATTTT. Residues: CASSQRTGEEQPQHF.

The CDR3 coding sequence is TGCGCCAGCAGCTCTCTTCCTAGGGGGCTAGACACTGAAGCTTTCTTT. Residues: CASSSLPRGLDTEAFF. This rearrangement joins TRBV5-1 to TRBJ1-1; TRBD1 matches at 7 bases. The V gene end was trimmed by 3 bases and the J gene end by 3 bases; junction bases not matched to a gene: 11. CDR3 length: 16 residues. Germline V gene sequence: CDR1 SGHRS, CDR2 YFSETQ.

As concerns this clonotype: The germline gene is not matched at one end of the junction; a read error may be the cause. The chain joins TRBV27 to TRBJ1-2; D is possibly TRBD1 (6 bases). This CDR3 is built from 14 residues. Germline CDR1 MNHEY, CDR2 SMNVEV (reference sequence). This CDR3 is CANSPLTGNYGYTF. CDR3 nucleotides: TGTGCCAACAGTCCCTTGACAGGAAACTATGGCTACACCTTC.

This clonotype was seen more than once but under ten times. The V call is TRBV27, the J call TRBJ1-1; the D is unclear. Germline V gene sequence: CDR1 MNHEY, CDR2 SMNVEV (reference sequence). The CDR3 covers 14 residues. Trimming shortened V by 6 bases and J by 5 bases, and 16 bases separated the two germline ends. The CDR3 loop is CASSPTQRATEAFF. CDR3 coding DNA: TGTGCCAGCAGCCCTACTCAGAGGGCGACTGAAGCTTTCTTT.

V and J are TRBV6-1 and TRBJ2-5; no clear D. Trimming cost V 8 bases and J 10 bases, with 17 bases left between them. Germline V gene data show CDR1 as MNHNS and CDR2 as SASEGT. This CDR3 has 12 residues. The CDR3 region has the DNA TGTGCCAGCGGCACATGGGTTTTGGACCAGTACTTC. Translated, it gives CASGTWVLDQYF.